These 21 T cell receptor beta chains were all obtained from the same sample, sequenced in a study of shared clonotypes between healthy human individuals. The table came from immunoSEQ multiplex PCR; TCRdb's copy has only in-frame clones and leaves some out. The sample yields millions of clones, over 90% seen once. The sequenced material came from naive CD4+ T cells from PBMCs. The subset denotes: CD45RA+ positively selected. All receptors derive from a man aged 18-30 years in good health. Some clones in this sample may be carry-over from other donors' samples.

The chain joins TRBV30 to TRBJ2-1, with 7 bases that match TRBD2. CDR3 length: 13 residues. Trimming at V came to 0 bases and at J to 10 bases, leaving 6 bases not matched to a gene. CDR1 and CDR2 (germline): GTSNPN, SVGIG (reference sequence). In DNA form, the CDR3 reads TGTGCCTGGAGTGTACGGGATAGCGGGGAGCAGTTCTTC. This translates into CAWSVRDSGEQFF.

The CDR3 loop is CASSYRIAGGSGANVLTF. DNA of the CDR3: TGTGCCAGCAGCTACAGAATAGCGGGAGGTTCTGGGGCCAACGTCCTGACTTTC. This chain links TRBV7-2 with TRBJ2-6; 10 nucleotides match TRBD2. Germline V gene lookup returns CDR1 SGHTA and CDR2 FQGNSA. The J segment lost 1 base and the V segment lost 4 bases, leaving 7 bases of the junction unmatched. The CDR3 is made up of 18 amino acids.

Written as DNA, the CDR3 is TGTGCCAGCAGTTTTCCGGGAGGTACAACCTACGAGCAGTACTTC. This codes for CASSFPGGTTYEQYF. This chain uses TRBV28 with TRBJ2-7; 7 bases fit TRBD2. This CDR3 has 15 amino acids. Looked up from germline, CDR1 is MDHEN and CDR2 is SYDVKM. J gave up 2 bases and V 3 bases, and 7 bases lay outside the gene matches.

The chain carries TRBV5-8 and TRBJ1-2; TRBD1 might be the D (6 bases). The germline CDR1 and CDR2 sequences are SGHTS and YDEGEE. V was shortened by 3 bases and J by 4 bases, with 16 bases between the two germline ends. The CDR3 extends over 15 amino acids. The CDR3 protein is CASSSGEVEGYGYTF. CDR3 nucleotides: TGTGCCAGCAGCTCAGGGGAGGTTGAGGGCTATGGCTACACCTTC.

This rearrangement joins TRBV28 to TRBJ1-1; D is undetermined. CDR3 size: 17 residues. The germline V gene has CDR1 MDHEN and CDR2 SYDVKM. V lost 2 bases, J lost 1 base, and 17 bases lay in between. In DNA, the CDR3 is TGTGCCAGCAGTTTAGGAAACCAAGTACTTGGGAACACTGAAGCTTTCTTT. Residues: CASSLGNQVLGNTEAFF.

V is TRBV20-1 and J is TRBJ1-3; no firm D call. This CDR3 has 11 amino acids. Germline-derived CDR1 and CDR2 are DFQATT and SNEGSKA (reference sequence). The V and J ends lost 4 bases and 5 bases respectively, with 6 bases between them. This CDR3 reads CSAKGRNTIYF. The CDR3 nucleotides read TGCAGTGCTAAGGGTAGAAACACCATATATTTT.

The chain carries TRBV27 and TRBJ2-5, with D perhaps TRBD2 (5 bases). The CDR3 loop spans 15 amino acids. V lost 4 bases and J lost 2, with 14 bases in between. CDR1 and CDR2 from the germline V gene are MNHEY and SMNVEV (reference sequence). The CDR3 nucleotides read TGTGCCAGCAGTTCCCGAAGGGAGAGACAAGAGACCCAGTACTTC. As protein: CASSSRRERQETQYF.

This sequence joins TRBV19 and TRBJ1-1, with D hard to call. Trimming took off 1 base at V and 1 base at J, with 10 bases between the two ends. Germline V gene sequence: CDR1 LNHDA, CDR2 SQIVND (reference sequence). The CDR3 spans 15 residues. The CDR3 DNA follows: TGTGCCAGTAGTATAGGTACAGATCCGAACACTGAAGCTTTCTTT. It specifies CASSIGTDPNTEAFF.

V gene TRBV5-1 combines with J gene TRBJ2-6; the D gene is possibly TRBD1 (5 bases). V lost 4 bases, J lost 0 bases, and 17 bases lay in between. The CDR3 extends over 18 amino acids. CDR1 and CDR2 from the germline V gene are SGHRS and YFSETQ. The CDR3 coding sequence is TGCGCCAGCAGCCTGCTAGGGGTATCCCTCTCTGGGGCCAACGTCCTGACTTTC. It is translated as CASSLLGVSLSGANVLTF.

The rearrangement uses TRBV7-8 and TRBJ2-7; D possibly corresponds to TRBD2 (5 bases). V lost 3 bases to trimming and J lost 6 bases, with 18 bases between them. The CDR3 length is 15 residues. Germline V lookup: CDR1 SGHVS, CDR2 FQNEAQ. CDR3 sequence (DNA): TGTGCCAGCAGCTTTCTAGGTGAATATGGAGGCGAGCAGTACTTC. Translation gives CASSFLGEYGGEQYF.

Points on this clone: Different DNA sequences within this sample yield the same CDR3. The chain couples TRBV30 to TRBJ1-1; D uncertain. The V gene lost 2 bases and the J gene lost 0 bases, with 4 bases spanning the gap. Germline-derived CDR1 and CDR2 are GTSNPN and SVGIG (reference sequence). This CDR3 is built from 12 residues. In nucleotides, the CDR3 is TGTGCCTGGAGTCCACTGAACACTGAAGCTTTCTTT. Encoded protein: CAWSPLNTEAFF.

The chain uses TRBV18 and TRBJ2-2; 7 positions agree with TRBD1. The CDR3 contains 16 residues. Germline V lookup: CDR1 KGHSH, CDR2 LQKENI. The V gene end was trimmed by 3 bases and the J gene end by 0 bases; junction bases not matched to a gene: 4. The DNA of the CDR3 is TGTGCCAGCTCACCGGACAGGCCCTCGAACACCGGGGAGCTGTTTTTT. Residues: CASSPDRPSNTGELFF.

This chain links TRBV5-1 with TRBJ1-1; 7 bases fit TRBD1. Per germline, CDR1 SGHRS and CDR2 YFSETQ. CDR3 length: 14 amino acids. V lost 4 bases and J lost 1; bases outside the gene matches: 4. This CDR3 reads CASSAGQSNTEAFF. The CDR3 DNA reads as TGCGCCAGCAGCGCGGGACAGTCGAACACTGAAGCTTTCTTT. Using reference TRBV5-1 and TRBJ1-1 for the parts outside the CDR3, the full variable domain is KAGVTQTPRYLIKTRGQQVTLSCSPISGHRSVSWYQQTPGQGLQFLFEYFSETQRNKGNFPGRFSGRQFSNSRSEMNVSTLELGDSALYLCASSAGQSNTEAFFGQGTRLTVV.

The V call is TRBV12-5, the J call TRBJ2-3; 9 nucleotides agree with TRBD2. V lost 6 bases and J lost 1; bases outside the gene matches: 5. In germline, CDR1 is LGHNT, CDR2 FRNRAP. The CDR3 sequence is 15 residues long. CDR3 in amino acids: CASGEASGGTDTQYF. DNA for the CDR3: TGTGCTAGTGGCGAGGCTAGCGGGGGCACAGATACGCAGTATTTT.

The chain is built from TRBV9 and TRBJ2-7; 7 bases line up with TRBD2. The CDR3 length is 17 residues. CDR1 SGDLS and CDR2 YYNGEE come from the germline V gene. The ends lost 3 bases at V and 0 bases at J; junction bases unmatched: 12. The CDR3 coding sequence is TGTGCCAGCAGCGCGACCCCGGGGGGACCGAGCTCCTACGAGCAGTACTTC. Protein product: CASSATPGGPSSYEQYF.

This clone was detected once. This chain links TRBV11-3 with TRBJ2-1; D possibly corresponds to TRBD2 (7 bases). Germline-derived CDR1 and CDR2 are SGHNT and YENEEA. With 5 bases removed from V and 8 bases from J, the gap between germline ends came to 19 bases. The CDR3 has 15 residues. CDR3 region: CASSPGGLRGHEQFF. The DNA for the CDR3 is TGTGCCAGCAGCCCCGGGGGTCTGCGGGGGCATGAGCAGTTCTTC.

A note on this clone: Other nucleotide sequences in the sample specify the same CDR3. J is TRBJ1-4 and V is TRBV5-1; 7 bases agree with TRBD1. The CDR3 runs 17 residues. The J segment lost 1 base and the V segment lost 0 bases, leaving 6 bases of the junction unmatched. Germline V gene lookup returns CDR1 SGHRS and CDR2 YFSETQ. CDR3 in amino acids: CASSLDRAGGTNEKLFF. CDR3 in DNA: TGCGCCAGCAGCTTGGACCGGGCAGGGGGAACTAATGAAAAACTGTTTTTT.

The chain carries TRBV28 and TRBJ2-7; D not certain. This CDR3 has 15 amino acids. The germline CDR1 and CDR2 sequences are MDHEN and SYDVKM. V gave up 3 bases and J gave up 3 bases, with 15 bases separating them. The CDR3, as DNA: TGTGCCAGCAGTTTGCAGTTTGGCGCCAGCTACGAGCAGTACTTC. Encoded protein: CASSLQFGASYEQYF.

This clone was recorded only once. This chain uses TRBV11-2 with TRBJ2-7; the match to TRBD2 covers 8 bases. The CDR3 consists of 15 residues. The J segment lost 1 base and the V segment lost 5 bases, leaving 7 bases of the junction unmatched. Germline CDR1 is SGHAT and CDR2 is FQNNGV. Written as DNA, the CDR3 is TGTGCCAGCAGCCGTGGACTAGCTGAGTCCTACGAGCAGTACTTC. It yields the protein CASSRGLAESYEQYF.

CDR3 loop: CASSFFPQTSQGANNEKLFF. DNA for the CDR3: TGTGCCAGCAGTTTTTTTCCCCAAACCTCACAGGGAGCAAATAATGAAAAACTGTTTTTT. The chain is built from TRBV13 and TRBJ1-4; TRBD1 is a possible D gene (6 bases). CDR1 is PRHDT and CDR2 is FYEKMQ in the germline V gene (reference sequence). The CDR3 is 20 amino acids. V shed 6 bases and J shed 4 bases, with 30 bases lying between them. The complete variable domain, with remaining parts taken from reference TRBV13 and TRBJ1-4, reads AAGVIQSPRHLIKEKRETATLKCYPIPRHDTVYWYQQGPGQDPQFLISFYEKMQSDKGSIPDRFSAQQFSDYHSELNMSSLELGDSALYFCASSFFPQTSQGANNEKLFFGSGTQLSVL.

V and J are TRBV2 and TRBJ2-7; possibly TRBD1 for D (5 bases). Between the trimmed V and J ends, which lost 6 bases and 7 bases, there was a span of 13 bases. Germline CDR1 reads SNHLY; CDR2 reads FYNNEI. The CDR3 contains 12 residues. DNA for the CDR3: TGTGCCAGCAGGCCGGGCCCAGGGGAGCAGTACTTC. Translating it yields CASRPGPGEQYF.